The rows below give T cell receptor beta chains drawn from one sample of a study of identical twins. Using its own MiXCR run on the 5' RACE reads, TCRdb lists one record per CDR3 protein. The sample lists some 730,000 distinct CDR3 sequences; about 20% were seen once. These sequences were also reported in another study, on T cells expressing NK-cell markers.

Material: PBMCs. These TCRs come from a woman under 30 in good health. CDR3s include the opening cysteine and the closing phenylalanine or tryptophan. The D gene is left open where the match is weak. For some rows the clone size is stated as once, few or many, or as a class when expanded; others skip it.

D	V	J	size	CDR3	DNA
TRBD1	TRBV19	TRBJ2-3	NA	CASSRRTGSRVDTQYF	TGTGCCAGTAGTAGACGGACAGGTAGTAGGGTGGATACGCAGTATTTT
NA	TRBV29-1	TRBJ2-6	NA	CSVILVSGANVLTF	TGCAGCGTGATCCTCGTCTCTGGGGCCAACGTCCTGACTTTC
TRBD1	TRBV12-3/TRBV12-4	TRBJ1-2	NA	CASSQGQFYGYTF	TGTGCCAGCAGTCAGGGACAGTTTTATGGCTACACCTTC
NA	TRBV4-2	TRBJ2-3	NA	CASSQDLVTDTQYF	TGTGCCAGCAGCCAAGATCTAGTAACAGATACGCAGTATTTT
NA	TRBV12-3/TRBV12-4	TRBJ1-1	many	CASSLPPAKTEAFF	TGTGCCAGCAGCCTACCCCCAGCGAAGACTGAAGCTTTCTTT
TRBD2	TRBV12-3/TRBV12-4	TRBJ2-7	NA	CASSRLAGVPIREQYF	TGTGCCAGCAGTCGACTAGCGGGAGTACCTATTCGTGAGCAGTACTTC
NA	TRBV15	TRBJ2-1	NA	CATSRGRGEMENEQFF	TGTGCCACCAGCAGAGGCAGGGGGGAAATGGAGAATGAGCAGTTCTTC
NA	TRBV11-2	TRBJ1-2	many	CASSLLRPGHKANYGYTF	TGTGCCAGCAGCCTTCTCAGGCCGGGGCATAAGGCTAACTATGGCTACACCTTC
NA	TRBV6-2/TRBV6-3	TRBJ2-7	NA	CASSLRDPHEQYF	TGTGCCAGCAGTTTGAGGGATCCCCACGAGCAGTACTTC
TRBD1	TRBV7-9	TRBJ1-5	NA	CASSLETGIQPQHF	TGTGCCAGCAGCTTAGAGACAGGGATCCAGCCCCAGCATTTT
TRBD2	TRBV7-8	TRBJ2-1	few	CASSLALSGRGLHEQFF	TGTGCCAGCAGCTTAGCCCTTAGCGGGAGAGGTCTCCATGAGCAGTTCTTC
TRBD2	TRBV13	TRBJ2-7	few	CASSITSGRYEQYF	TGTGCCAGCAGCATTACTAGCGGGAGGTACGAGCAGTACTTC
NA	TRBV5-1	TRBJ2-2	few	CASRGAGPGELFF	TGCGCCAGCCGAGGGGCCGGTCCCGGGGAGCTGTTTTTT
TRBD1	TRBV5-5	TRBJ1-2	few	CASSLRTGDRYTF	TGTGCCAGCAGCTTGAGGACAGGGGATCGCTACACCTTC
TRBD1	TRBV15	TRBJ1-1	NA	CATSSGTDNTEAFF	TGTGCCACCAGCTCAGGGACAGACAACACTGAAGCTTTCTTT
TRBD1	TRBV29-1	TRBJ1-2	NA	CTIGGRGQGGKFYGYTF	TGCACTATCGGGGGCAGGGGACAGGGTGGAAAATTCTATGGCTACACCTTC
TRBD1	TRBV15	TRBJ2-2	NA	CATSRDSSRTGVTGELFF	TGTGCCACCAGCAGAGATAGCTCACGGACAGGAGTCACCGGGGAGCTGTTTTTT
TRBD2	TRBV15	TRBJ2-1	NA	CATSGGTSGIYNEQFF	TGTGCCACCAGCGGTGGGACTAGCGGAATCTACAATGAGCAGTTCTTC
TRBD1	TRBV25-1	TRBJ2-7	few	CASKRTGGYEQYF	TGTGCAAGCAAAAGGACAGGGGGCTACGAGCAGTACTTC
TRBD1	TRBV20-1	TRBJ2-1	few	CSARGDTGGAMEIEQFF	TGCAGTGCTAGGGGTGATACAGGGGGCGCGATGGAGATTGAGCAGTTCTTC
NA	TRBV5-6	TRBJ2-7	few	CASSLETSSYEQYF	TGTGCCAGCAGCTTGGAAACAAGCTCCTACGAGCAGTACTTC
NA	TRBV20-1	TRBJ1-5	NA	CSARASGNQPQHF	TGCAGTGCTCGGGCCTCGGGCAATCAGCCCCAGCATTTT
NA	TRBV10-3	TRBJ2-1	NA	CAISEGYGVYNEQFF	TGTGCCATCAGTGAAGGTTACGGAGTATACAATGAGCAGTTCTTC
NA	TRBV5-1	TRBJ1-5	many	CASSLDGYSNQPQHF	TGCGCCAGCAGCTTGGATGGATATAGCAATCAGCCCCAGCATTTT
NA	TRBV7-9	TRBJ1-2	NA	CASSLLAGTNYGYTF	TGTGCCAGCAGCTTACTAGCGGGTACTAACTATGGCTACACCTTC
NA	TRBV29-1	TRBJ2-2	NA	CSVEQVETGELFF	TGCAGCGTTGAACAGGTAGAGACCGGGGAGCTGTTTTTT
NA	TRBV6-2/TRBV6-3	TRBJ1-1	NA	CASRGVYTEAFF	TGTGCCAGCCGAGGGGTTTACACTGAAGCTTTCTTT
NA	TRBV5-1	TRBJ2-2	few	CASSPHLNTGELFF	TGCGCCAGCAGCCCACACTTGAACACCGGGGAGCTGTTTTTT
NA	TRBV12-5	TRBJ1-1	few	CASGLALGGGTEAFF	TGTGCTAGTGGTTTGGCCCTAGGGGGTGGAACTGAAGCTTTCTTT
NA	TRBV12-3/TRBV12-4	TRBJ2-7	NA	CASSLFQGDEQYF	TGTGCCAGCAGTTTATTCCAGGGTGACGAGCAGTACTTC
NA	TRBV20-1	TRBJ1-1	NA	CSARDPRVGTEAFF	TGCAGTGCTAGAGATCCCAGGGTAGGGACTGAAGCTTTCTTT
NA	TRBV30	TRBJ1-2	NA	CAWRGLANYGYTF	TGTGCCTGGAGGGGGCTAGCTAACTATGGCTACACCTTC
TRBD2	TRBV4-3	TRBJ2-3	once	CASSQDLGTSGRRYTQYF	TGCGCCAGCAGCCAAGATCTCGGGACTAGCGGGAGGAGGTATACGCAGTATTTT
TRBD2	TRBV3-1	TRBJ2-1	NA	CASSRDLGRGHNEQFF	TGTGCCAGCAGCCGGGACCTAGGGAGGGGTCACAATGAGCAGTTCTTC
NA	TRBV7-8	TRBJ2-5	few	CASSLTSWVETQYF	TGTGCCAGCAGCTTAACCTCGTGGGTCGAGACCCAGTACTTC
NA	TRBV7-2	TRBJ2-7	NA	CASSRQGLEQYF	TGTGCCAGCAGCCGCCAGGGTCTCGAGCAGTACTTC
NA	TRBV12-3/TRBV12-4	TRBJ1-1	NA	CASSLAQGLVNTEAFF	TGTGCCAGCAGTTTAGCGCAGGGGCTAGTGAACACTGAAGCTTTCTTT
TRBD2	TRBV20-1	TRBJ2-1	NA	CSAIPSGTDNEQFF	TGCAGTGCTATTCCTAGCGGGACGGACAATGAGCAGTTCTTC
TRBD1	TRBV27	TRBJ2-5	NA	CASSGGQGAWETQYF	TGTGCCAGCAGTGGGGGACAGGGGGCCTGGGAGACCCAGTACTTC
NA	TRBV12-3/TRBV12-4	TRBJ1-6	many	CASRPRGHSPLHF	TGTGCCAGCAGGCCCAGGGGACACTCACCCCTCCACTTT
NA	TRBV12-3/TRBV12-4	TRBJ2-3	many	CASSSSGTDTQYF	TGTGCCAGCAGTTCTAGCGGCACAGATACGCAGTATTTT
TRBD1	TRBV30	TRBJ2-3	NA	CAGTGGWEDTQYF	TGTGCCGGTACAGGGGGTTGGGAAGATACGCAGTATTTT